This TCR beta chain was profiled in a study of T cell responses to AZD1222 COVID-19 vaccine. The CDR3 covers 15 residues. V lost 0 bases, J lost 10 bases, and 17 bases lay in between. Germline-derived CDR1 and CDR2 are SGHRS and YFSETQ. Only in-frame clones appear in the TCRdb table, and some are missing; sequencing was by immunoSEQ multiplex PCR. This table has around 150,000 clones, under 95% appearing once. This clone has a single count. The source of this sequence is an adult in good health. The sequenced sample was peripheral blood, obtained on day 0 of MenACWY control vaccination. The chain employs TRBV5-1 and TRBJ2-1; D gene unclear. CDR3 loop: CASSLARADRVEQFF. The CDR3 DNA sequence: TGCGCCAGCAGCTTGGCACGCGCCGACCGAGTGGAGCAGTTCTTC.